The 13 T cell receptor beta chains below come from one sample, sequenced in a study of cytomegalovirus exposure and HLA in healthy donors. It was with 60 Vbeta and 13 Jbeta primers that the PCR ran. Sequencing used immunoSEQ multiplex PCR; TCRdb keeps in-frame clones, though not all of them. The sample includes approximately 97,000 clones, around four fifths of them seen just once. Sequences were obtained from PBMCs. These receptor sequences come from a man aged 35 to 55 in good health and CMV-seronegative.

The chain joins TRBV30 to TRBJ1-1; D gene unclear. V gave up 2 bases and J gave up 1 base, with 8 bases separating them. The CDR3 covers 13 residues. Germline loops: CDR1 GTSNPN, CDR2 SVGIG (reference sequence). CDR3 nucleotides: TGTGCCTGGAGTCCAACACCGAACACTGAAGCTTTCTTT. Amino acid sequence: CAWSPTPNTEAFF.

The rearrangement uses TRBV16 and TRBJ2-7; 9 bases line up with TRBD2. Looked up from germline, CDR1 is KGHSY and CDR2 is FQNENV. This CDR3 is 16 amino acids long. J was trimmed by 4 bases and V by 2 bases; bases with no gene match: 9. CDR3 in DNA: TGTGCCAGCAGCCAAGGGCGGCTAGCGGGGCCATACGAGCAGTACTTC. It yields the protein CASSQGRLAGPYEQYF.

The J gene is TRBJ2-3, the V gene TRBV7-3; D perhaps matches TRBD2 (6 bases). Germline CDR1 SGHTA, CDR2 FQGTGA. Trimming pared 6 bases from V and 1 base from J, leaving 8 bases between. This CDR3 has 13 residues. CDR3 region: CASRGTGTDTQYF. CDR3 DNA sequence: TGTGCCAGCAGGGGGACTGGCACAGATACGCAGTATTTT. Supplemented by reference TRBV7-3 and TRBJ2-3, the full variable domain reads GAGVSQTPSNKVTEKGKYVELRCDPISGHTALYWYRQSLGQGPEFLIYFQGTGAADDSGLPNDRFFAVRPEGSVSTLKIQRTERGDSAVYLCASRGTGTDTQYFGPGTRLTVL.

This clone was counted only a few times. The chain is built from TRBV18 and TRBJ1-2; TRBD1 aligns across 8 bases. Germline V gene sequence: CDR1 KGHSH, CDR2 LQKENI. The CDR3 loop spans 14 amino acids. The ends lost 6 bases at V and 5 bases at J; junction bases unmatched: 8. The CDR3 DNA is TGTGCCAGCTCTCCAGGGGGCAGGAAATATGGCTACACCTTC. Its protein is CASSPGGRKYGYTF.

The chain recombines TRBV5-1 with TRBJ2-1; D is uncertain. This CDR3 has 13 amino acids. CDR1 and CDR2 (germline): SGHRS, YFSETQ. V was pared by 1 base and J by 7 bases, with 9 bases between. The CDR3 loop is CASSLLPGNEQFF. The CDR3 coding sequence is TGCGCCAGCAGCTTGTTACCCGGGAATGAGCAGTTCTTC.

The chain employs TRBV7-6 and TRBJ2-5; 10 bases align to TRBD2. The J call may be wrong; the DNA end is better matched by TRBJ2-7. Per germline, CDR1 SGHVS and CDR2 FNYEAQ. The CDR3 extends over 15 amino acids. Here the CDR3 DNA reads TGTGCCAGCAGCTTAGGGTCTAGCGGGGGCTACGAGCAGTACTTC. Translating gives CASSLGSSGGYEQYF.

This chain links TRBV27 with TRBJ1-2; 8 bases are shared with TRBD1. Germline lookup yields CDR1 MNHEY and CDR2 SMNVEV (reference sequence). After removal of 2 bases from V and 7 bases from J, the junction contained 12 bases not matched to a gene. This CDR3 is built from 16 residues. The CDR3: CASSLIGSGGASGYTF. CDR3 nucleotide sequence: TGTGCCAGCAGTTTAATTGGTTCAGGGGGCGCCAGTGGCTACACCTTC.

The V call is TRBV19, the J call TRBJ2-3; 9 positions agree with TRBD2. CDR1 is LNHDA and CDR2 is SQIVND in the germline V gene (reference sequence). The CDR3 totals 15 residues. V shed 3 bases and J 5 bases; nucleotides not matched to a gene: 6. The CDR3 DNA sequence: TGTGCCAGTAGTATCAGGCGGGGGGGGATAGATACGCAGTATTTT. Translating gives CASSIRRGGIDTQYF. Together with reference TRBV19 and TRBJ2-3, the CDR3 gives the full variable domain: DGGITQSPKYLFRKEGQNVTLSCEQNLNHDAMYWYRQDPGQGLRLIYYSQIVNDFQKGDIAEGYSVSREKKESFPLTVTSAQKNPTAFYLCASSIRRGGIDTQYFGPGTRLTVL.

The V call is TRBV27, the J call TRBJ2-5; possibly TRBD2 for D (7 bases). TRBJ2-7 explains the end of the DNA better; the J call may be wrong. In germline, CDR1 is MNHEY, CDR2 SMNVEV (reference sequence). This CDR3 comprises 16 residues. The CDR3 DNA follows: TGTGCCAGCAGTTTAGACCTTCGGCGGGGGCTCTACGAGCAGTACTTC. Its translation is CASSLDLRRGLYEQYF.

This chain joins TRBV7-8 and TRBJ2-7; 7 positions agree with TRBD2. V gave up 4 bases and J gave up 2 bases; unmatched junction bases: 11. Germline V gene data show CDR1 as SGHVS and CDR2 as FQNEAQ. The CDR3 runs to 16 residues. The CDR3: CASSSSWGGGPYEQYF. The CDR3 nucleotides are TGTGCCAGCAGCTCCTCGTGGGGGGGTGGACCCTACGAGCAGTACTTC.

This clone was picked up one time. The rearrangement uses TRBV15 and TRBJ2-5; 11 positions match TRBD2. The CDR3 is 14 amino acids. Germline V gene lookup returns CDR1 LNHNV and CDR2 YYDKDF (reference sequence). The junction had 5 bases not matched to a gene; V was cut back by 0 bases and J by 11 bases. CDR3: CATSRDLLAGEQYF. Written as DNA, the CDR3 is TGTGCCACCAGCAGAGACCTACTAGCGGGGGAGCAGTACTTC.

This clone was counted between two and nine times. The chain employs TRBV4-1 and TRBJ2-7; 7 bases are shared with TRBD2. CDR3 length equals 16 residues. Germline V gene lookup returns CDR1 MGHRA and CDR2 YSYEKL. The ends lost 1 base at V and 3 bases at J; junction bases unmatched: 9. The CDR3 nucleotides read TGCGCCAGCAGCCAAGGGGGGAGGGGTAAAGGCTACGAGCAGTACTTC. It codes for CASSQGGRGKGYEQYF.

The chain uses TRBV10-3 and TRBJ2-7; 9 nucleotides align to TRBD1. V dropped 6 bases and J dropped 0; count of bases not matched to a gene: 6. Per the germline V gene, CDR1 is ENHRY and CDR2 is SYGVKD. The CDR3 totals 15 residues. CDR3 sequence reads: CAISRTGDLSYEQYF. In DNA form, the CDR3 reads TGTGCCATCAGCCGGACAGGGGACCTCTCCTACGAGCAGTACTTC.